This T cell receptor beta chain was documented in a study of beta chain features in type 1 diabetes (dated by TCRdb to the late 2010s). With regard to the full study: Mean age, gender distribution, total cell number and subset yield were not different between patients and healthy donors. Regulatory and stem cell-like memory subsets were isolated from only 8 patients and about eight healthy donors, whereas naive and central memory subsets came from all 30 or so donors. The study compared the TCRB repertoires of sorted circulating CD4+ T cell subsets in recently diagnosed type 1 diabetes patients with those in matched healthy donors. A total of approximately 99,000,000 sorted cells were examined across all samples, and RNA yield correlated strongly with the number of cells per subset. The investigation overall reported the following: PCR might favor shorter templates, but patient and control samples were amplified and corrected together, so any skew would affect both groups equally. The naive, central memory and regulatory TCRB repertoires appeared to resemble one another more closely among patients than among healthy donors. Type 1 diabetes patients showed a moderate but significant shortening of TCRB CDR3 length in all four CD4+ subsets. At VDJ recombination sites, patients with type 1 diabetes made fewer insertions and deleted more nucleotides, a pattern implying thymic rearrangement abnormalities. Because cDNA rather than genomic DNA was sequenced, highly expressing activated cells could have been over-represented, although no difference in activation and CD3 levels was found between groups. HLA sub-analyses involved small numbers of individuals, so any influence of HLA type on TCRB rearrangement remained unresolved.

The entire isolated RNA was reverse transcribed using the High Capacity cDNA Reverse Transcription Kit, and thus expressed TCRB transcripts were sequenced. Naive, central memory and regulatory T cell samples underwent deep immunoSEQ sequencing, averaging around 4 million total reads per sample. Sorted cells were lysed in RLT buffer, and RNA was extracted using DNase-treated RNeasy Micro or Mini kits according to cell number. Each cell subset was processed on its own to prevent cross-contamination, while patient and healthy donor samples were processed together. The immunoSEQ multiplex PCR was used to amplify TCRB sequences from cDNA, generating 87-bp fragments that spanned the CDR3 region. Sequencing of the amplicons was performed on the Illumina HiSeq platform. The authors processed their data as follows. Synthetic template baselines were used to correct PCR bias computationally, reads within Hamming distance 2 were collapsed together, and singletons that could not be merged were discarded. Reads were aligned against IMGT to assign V, D and J genes, CDR3 length and insertions or deletions at six rearrangement sites. Within each subset, clonotype counts were normalized to the number of sorted cells before true diversity and Gini coefficients were calculated with the tcR R package. The overlap coefficient, calculated on TCRB nucleotide sequences, was used to measure repertoire sharing. Out-of-frame TCRB sequences from naive cells were analyzed as a proxy for the pre-selection repertoire. TCRdb re-hosts the immuneACCESS table, in-frame sequences only. Its copies lack some clones; in the studies checked, an unresolved V gene accounts for under half of them, and the cause for the rest is not known. Clone size and the V and J calls come from that table; the DNA yielded D and trimming. The table for this sample lists over 650,000 clones; over 13% of them were counted only once. The ten top clones hold 0.035% to 0.04% of the sample.

This clone was counted only a few times. What antigen it recognizes has not been identified. No quality values exist for individual bases; no much larger clone is one base distant. Each donor gave one peripheral blood draw, approximately 120 mL on average, collected into heparinised tubes. Naive, central memory, regulatory and stem cell-like memory CD4+ T cells were sorted on a BD FACSAria II using a panel including CD45RO, CCR7, CD25, CD127, CD95 and CD27. Purity was above 95% for every sorted population. PBMCs were isolated right away by Lymphoprep density gradient centrifugation and were stained directly, without culture. So that batch effects would be minimized, each experiment stained and sorted samples in pairs, pairing one healthy donor with one patient. Germline trimming: 7 bases from V, 7 bases from J; junction bases outside gene matches: 7. The CDR3 measures 14 amino acids from cysteine to phenylalanine. The DNA shown is the 42-base CDR3, in frame from base 1. The germline V gene gives CDR1 as MDHEN and CDR2 as SYDVKM.

The sample taken for sequencing was naive CD4+ T cells from blood. What this sample's cell subset or site label stands for: true naive CD4+ T cells. The chain was built from TRBV28 and TRBJ2-4; a stretch of 10 junction bases matches TRBD1. The TCR sequence derives from a young man with type 1 diabetes. The CDR3 sequence is CASTEGQGMNIQYF. At the DNA level, the sequence is TGTGCCAGCACCGAGGGACAGGGGATGAACATTCAGTACTTC.